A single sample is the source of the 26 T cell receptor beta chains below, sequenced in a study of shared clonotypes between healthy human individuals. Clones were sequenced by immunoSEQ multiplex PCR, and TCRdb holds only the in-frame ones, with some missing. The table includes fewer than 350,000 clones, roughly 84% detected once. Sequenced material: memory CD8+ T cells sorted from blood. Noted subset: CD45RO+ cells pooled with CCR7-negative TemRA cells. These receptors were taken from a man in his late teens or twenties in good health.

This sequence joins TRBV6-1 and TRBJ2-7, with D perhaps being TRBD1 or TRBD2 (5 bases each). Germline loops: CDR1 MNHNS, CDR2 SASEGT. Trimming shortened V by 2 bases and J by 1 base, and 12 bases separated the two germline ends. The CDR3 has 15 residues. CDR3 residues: CASSESSWGSYEQYF. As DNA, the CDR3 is TGTGCCAGCAGTGAATCAAGTTGGGGGTCCTACGAGCAGTACTTC.

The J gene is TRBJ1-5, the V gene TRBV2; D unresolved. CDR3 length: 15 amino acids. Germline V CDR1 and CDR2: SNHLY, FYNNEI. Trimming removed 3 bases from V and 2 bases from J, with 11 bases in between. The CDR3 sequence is CASSESGFRNQPQHF. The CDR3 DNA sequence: TGTGCCAGCAGTGAGTCGGGGTTTCGCAATCAGCCCCAGCATTTT.

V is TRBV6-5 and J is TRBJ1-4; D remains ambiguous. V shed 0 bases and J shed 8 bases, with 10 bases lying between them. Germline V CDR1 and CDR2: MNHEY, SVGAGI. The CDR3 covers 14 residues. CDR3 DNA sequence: TGTGCCAGCAGTTACTCGGGAGTTGGAGAAAAACTGTTTTTT. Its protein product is CASSYSGVGEKLFF.

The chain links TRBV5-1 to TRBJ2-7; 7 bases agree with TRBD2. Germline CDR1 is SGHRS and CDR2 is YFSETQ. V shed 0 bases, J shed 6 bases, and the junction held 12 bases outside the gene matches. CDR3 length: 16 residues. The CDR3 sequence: CASSLDPGSSGIEQYF. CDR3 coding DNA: TGCGCCAGCAGCTTGGACCCTGGGTCGAGCGGGATCGAGCAGTACTTC.

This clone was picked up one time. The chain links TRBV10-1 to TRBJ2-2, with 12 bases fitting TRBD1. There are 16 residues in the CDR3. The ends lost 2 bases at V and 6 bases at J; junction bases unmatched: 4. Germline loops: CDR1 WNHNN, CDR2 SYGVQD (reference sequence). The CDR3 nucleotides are TGCGCCAGCAGTGAGGGGACAGGGGGCAACGCCGGGGAGCTGTTTTTT. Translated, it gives CASSEGTGGNAGELFF.

In DNA, the CDR3 is TGCGCCAGCAGCCTGCGGGTGGTCCAAGAGACCCAGTACTTC. This gives the protein CASSLRVVQETQYF. The J gene is TRBJ2-5, the V gene TRBV5-1; tentative D call: TRBD2 (5 bases). CDR1 is SGHRS and CDR2 is YFSETQ in the germline V gene. This CDR3 has 14 amino acids. V was clipped by 4 bases and J by 1 base, with 11 bases between them.

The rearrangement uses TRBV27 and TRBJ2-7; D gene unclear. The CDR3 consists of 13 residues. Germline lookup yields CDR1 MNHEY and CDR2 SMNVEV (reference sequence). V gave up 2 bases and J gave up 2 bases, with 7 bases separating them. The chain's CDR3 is CASSLDPTYEQYF. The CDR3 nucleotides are TGTGCCAGCAGTTTAGACCCAACCTACGAGCAGTACTTC.

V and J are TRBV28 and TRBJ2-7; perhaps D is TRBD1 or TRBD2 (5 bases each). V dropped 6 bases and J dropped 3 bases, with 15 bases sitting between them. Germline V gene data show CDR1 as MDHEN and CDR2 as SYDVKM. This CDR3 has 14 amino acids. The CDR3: CASSDSGENYEQYF. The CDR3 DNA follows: TGTGCCAGCAGCGACAGCGGAGAAAACTACGAGCAGTACTTC. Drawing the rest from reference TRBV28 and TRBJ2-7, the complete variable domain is DVKVTQSSRYLVKRTGEKVFLECVQDMDHENMFWYRQDPGLGLRLIYFSYDVKMKEKGDIPEGYSVSREKKERFSLILESASTNQTSMYLCASSDSGENYEQYFGPGTRLTVT.

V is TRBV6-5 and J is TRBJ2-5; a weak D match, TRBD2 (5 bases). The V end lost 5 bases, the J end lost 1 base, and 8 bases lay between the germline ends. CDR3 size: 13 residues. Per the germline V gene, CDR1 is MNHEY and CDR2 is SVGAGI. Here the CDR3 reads CASSGLPQETQYF. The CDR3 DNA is TGTGCCAGCAGTGGACTGCCCCAAGAGACCCAGTACTTC.

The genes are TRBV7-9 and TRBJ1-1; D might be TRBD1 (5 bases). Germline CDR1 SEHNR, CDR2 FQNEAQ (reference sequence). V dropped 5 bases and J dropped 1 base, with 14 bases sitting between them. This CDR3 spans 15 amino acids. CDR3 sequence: CASSPFGQGNTEAFF. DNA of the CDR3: TGTGCCAGCAGCCCTTTCGGCCAGGGGAACACTGAAGCTTTCTTT.

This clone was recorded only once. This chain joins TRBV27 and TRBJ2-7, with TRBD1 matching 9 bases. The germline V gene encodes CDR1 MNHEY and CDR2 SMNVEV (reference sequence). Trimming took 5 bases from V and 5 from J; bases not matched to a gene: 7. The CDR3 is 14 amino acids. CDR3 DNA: TGTGCCAGCAGTCTACAGGGGGCGAGGAACGAGCAGTACTTC. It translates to CASSLQGARNEQYF.

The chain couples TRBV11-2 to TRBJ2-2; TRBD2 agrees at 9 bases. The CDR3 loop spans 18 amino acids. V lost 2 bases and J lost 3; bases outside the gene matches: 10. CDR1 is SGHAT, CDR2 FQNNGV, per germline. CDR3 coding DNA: TGTGCCAGCAGCTTAAGCAGCGGGGGGCCGCGATACACCGGGGAGCTGTTTTTT. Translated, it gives CASSLSSGGPRYTGELFF.

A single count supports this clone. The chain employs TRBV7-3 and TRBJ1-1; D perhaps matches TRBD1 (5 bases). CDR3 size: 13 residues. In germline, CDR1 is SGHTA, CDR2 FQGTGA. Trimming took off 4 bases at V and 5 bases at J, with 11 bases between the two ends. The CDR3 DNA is TGTGCCAGCAGCTCCGAGGGGTATACTGAAGCTTTCTTT. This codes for CASSSEGYTEAFF.

The DNA for the CDR3 is TGTGCCAGCAGCCCCGAGGGGGCATCGACCTACGAGCAGTACTTC. This sequence encodes CASSPEGASTYEQYF. The V and J genes are TRBV5-6 and TRBJ2-7; TRBD1 agrees at 7 bases. J was trimmed by 2 bases and V by 4 bases; bases with no gene match: 9. This CDR3 has 15 residues. CDR1 and CDR2 from the germline V gene are SGHDT and YYEEEE.

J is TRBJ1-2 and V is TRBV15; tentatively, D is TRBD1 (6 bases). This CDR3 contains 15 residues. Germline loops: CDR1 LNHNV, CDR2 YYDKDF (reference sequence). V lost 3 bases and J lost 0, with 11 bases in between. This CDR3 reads CATSRTEGANYGYTF. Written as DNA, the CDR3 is TGTGCCACCAGCAGGACGGAGGGGGCTAACTATGGCTACACCTTC.

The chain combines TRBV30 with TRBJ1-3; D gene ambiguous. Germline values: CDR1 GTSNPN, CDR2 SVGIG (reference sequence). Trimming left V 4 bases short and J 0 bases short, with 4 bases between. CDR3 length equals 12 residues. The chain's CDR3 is CAWKASGNTIYF. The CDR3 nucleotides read TGTGCCTGGAAGGCCTCTGGAAACACCATATATTTT. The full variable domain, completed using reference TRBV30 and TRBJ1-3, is SQTIHQWPATLVQPVGSPLSLECTVEGTSNPNLYWYRQAAGRGLQLLFYSVGIGQISSEVPQNLSASRPQDRQFILSSKKLLLSDSGFYLCAWKASGNTIYFGEGSWLTVV.

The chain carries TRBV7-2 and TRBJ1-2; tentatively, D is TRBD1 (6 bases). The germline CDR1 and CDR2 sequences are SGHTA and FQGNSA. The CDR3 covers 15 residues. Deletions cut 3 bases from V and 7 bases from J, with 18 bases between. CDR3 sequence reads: CASSLRVDSTFGYTF. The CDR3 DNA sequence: TGTGCCAGCAGCTTGAGGGTGGACAGCACCTTTGGCTACACCTTC.

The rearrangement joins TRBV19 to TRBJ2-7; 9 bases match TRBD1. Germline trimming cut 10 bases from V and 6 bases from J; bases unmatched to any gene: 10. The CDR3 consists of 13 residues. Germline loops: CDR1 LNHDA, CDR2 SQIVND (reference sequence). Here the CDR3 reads CATSGTGPFEQYF. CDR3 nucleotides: TGTGCCACCTCCGGGACAGGGCCCTTCGAGCAGTACTTC.

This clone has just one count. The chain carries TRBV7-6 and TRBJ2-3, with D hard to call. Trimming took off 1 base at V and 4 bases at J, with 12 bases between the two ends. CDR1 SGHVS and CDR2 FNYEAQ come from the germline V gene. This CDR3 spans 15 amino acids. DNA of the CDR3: TGTGCCAGCAGCTTAGTCTCGGATTCCGCAGATACGCAGTATTTT. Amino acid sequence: CASSLVSDSADTQYF. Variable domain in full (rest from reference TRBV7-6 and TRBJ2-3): GAGVSQSPRYKVTKRGQDVALRCDPISGHVSLYWYRQALGQGPEFLTYFNYEAQQDKSGLPNDRFSAERPEGSISTLTIQRTEQRDSAMYRCASSLVSDSADTQYFGPGTRLTVL.

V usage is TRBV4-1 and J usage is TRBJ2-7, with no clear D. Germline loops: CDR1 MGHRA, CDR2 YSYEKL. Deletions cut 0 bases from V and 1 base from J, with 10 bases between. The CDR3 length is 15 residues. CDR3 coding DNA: TGCGCCAGCAGCCAAGAAAATCACTTATCCTACGAGCAGTACTTC. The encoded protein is CASSQENHLSYEQYF.

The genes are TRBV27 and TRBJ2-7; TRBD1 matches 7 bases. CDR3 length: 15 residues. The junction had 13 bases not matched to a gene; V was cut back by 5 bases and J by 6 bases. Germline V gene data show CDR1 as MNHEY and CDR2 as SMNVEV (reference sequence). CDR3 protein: CASSPQTGARGEQYF. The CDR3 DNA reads TGTGCCAGCAGTCCTCAAACAGGGGCCCGGGGCGAGCAGTACTTC.

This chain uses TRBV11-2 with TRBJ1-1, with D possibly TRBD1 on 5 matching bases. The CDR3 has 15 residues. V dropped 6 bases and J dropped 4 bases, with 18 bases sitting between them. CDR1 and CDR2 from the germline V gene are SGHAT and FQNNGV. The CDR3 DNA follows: TGTGCCAGCAGTAGGGGCCGGCCACTAACCACTGAAGCTTTCTTT. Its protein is CASSRGRPLTTEAFF.

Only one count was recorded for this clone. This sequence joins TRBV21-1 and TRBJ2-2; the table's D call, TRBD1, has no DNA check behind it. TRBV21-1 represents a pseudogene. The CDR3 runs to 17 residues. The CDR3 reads CASSKHGTGGNTGELFF. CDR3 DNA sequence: TGTGCCAGCAGCAAACACGGGACAGGGGGCAACACCGGGGAGCTGTTTTTT.

In DNA, the CDR3 is TGCGCCAGCAGCTGGACAGGGTATTTATCTGGAAACACCATATATTTT. Protein sequence: CASSWTGYLSGNTIYF. V is TRBV5-1 and J is TRBJ1-3; 8 nucleotides agree with TRBD1. The germline gives CDR1 SGHRS, CDR2 YFSETQ. Trimming removed 3 bases from V and 1 base from J; junction bases left unmatched: 6. The CDR3 extends over 16 amino acids.

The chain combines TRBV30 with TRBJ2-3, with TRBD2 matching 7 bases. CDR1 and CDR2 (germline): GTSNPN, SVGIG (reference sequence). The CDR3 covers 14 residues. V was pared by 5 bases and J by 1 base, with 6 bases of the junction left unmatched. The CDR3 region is CAWESGARTDTQYF. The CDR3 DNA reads TGTGCCTGGGAAAGCGGGGCCCGCACAGATACGCAGTATTTT.

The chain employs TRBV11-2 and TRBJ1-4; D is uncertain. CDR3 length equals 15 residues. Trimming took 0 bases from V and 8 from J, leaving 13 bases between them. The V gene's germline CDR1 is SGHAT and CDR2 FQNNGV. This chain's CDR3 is CASSLDRARREKLFF. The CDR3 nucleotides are TGTGCCAGCAGCTTAGATCGGGCCCGCCGGGAAAAACTGTTTTTT.